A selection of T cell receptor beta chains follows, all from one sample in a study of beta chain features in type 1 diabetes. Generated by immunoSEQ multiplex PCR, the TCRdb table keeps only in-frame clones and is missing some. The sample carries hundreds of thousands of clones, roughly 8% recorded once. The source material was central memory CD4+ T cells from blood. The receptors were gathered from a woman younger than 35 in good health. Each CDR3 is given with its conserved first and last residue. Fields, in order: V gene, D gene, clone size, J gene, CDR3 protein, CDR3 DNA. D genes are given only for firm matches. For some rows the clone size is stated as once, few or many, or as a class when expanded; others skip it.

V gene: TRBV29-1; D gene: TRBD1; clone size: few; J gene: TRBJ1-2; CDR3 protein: CSAGDRDYGYTF; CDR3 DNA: TGCAGCGCCGGGGACAGGGACTATGGCTACACCTTC
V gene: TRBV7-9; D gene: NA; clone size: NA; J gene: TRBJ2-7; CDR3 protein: CASSGVRSSYEQYF; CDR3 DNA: TGTGCCAGCAGCGGCGTCCGGAGCTCCTACGAGCAGTACTTC
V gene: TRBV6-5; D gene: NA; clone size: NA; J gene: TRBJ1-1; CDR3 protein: CASSYRRENTEAFF; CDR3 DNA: TGTGCCAGCAGTTATCGAAGGGAGAACACTGAAGCTTTCTTT
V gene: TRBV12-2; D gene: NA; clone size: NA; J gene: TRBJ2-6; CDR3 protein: CASRLAASGPGANVLTF; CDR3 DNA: TGTGCAAGTCGCTTAGCCGCTTCGGGGCCTGGGGCCAACGTCCTGACTTTC
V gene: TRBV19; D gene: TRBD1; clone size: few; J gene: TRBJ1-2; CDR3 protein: CASSLDRGLVGYTF; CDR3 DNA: TGTGCCAGTAGTCTCGACAGGGGGCTGGTCGGCTACACCTTC
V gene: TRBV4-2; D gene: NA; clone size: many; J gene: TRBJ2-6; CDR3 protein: CASSRELSSGANVLTF; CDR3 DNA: TGTGCCAGCAGCCGTGAGCTAAGCTCTGGGGCCAACGTCCTGACTTTC
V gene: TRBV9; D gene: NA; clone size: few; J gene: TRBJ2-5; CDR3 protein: CASSPTQMGETQYF; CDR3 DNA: TGTGCCAGCAGCCCGACACAAATGGGAGAGACCCAGTACTTC
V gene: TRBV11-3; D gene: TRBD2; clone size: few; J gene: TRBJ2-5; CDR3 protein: CASSQGGGLAGTRKTQYF; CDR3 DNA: TGTGCCAGCAGCCAAGGGGGAGGACTAGCGGGAACTCGGAAGACCCAGTACTTC
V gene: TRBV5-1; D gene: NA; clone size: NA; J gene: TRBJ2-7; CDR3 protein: CASSLHVSADAYEQYF; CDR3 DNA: TGCGCCAGCAGCTTGCATGTTTCGGCAGACGCCTACGAGCAGTACTTC
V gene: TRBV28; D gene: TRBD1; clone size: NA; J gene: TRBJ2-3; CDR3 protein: CATGQPTDTQYF; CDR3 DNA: TGTGCCACGGGACAGCCTACAGATACGCAGTATTTT
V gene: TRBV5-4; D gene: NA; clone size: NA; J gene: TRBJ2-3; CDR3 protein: CASSPRAMGTQYF; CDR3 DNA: TGTGCCAGCAGCCCGAGGGCTATGGGTACGCAGTATTTT
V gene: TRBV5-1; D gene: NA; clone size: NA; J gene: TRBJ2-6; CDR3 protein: CASSSRGTGANVLTF; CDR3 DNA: TGTGCCAGCAGCTCGAGGGGAACTGGGGCCAACGTCCTGACTTTC
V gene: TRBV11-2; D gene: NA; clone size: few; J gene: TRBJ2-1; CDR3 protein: CASSSSIIYNEQFF; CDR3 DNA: TGTGCCAGCAGCTCCTCGATAATCTACAATGAGCAGTTCTTC
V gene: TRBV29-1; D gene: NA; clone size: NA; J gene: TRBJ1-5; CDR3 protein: CSVAGHEGQPQHF; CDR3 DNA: TGCAGCGTCGCGGGACACGAAGGACAGCCCCAGCATTTT
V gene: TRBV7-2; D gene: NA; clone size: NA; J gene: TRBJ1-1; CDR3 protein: CASSQQSNTEAFF; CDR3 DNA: TGTGCCAGCAGCCAGCAATCCAACACTGAAGCTTTCTTT
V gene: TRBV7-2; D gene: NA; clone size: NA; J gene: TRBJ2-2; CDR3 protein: CASSLARYTGELFF; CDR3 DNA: TGTGCCAGCAGCTTAGCGCGTTACACCGGGGAGCTGTTTTTT
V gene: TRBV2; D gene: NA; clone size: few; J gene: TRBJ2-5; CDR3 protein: CASSDPGQETQYF; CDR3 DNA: TGTGCCAGCAGTGATCCTGGTCAAGAGACCCAGTACTTC
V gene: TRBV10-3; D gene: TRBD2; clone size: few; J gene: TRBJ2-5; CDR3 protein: CAIKREGLAPQYF; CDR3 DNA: TGTGCCATCAAACGGGAGGGACTAGCTCCGCAGTACTTC
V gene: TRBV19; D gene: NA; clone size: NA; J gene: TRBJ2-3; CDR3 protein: CASSTGTSRGTDTQYF; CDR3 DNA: TGTGCCAGTAGTACTGGGACGAGTAGAGGCACAGATACGCAGTATTTT
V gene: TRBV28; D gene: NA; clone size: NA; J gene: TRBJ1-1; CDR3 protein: CASSSGLPEAFF; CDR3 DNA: TGTGCCAGCAGTTCCGGGTTACCTGAAGCTTTCTTT
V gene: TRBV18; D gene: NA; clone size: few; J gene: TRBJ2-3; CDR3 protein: CASQPMADTQYF; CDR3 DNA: TGTGCCAGCCAACCCATGGCAGATACGCAGTATTTT
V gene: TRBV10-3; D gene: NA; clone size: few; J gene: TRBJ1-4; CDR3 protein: CAISAGSTTNEKLFF; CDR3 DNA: TGTGCCATCAGTGCCGGGTCCACAACTAATGAAAAACTGTTTTTT
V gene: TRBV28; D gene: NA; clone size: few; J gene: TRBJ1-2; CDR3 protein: CASSGSGSPNYGYTF; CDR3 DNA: TGTGCCAGCAGCGGATCGGGCAGTCCTAACTATGGCTACACCTTC
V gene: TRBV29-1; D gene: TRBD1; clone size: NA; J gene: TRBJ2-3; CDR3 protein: CSAGGQSSTDTQYF; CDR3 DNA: TGCAGCGCTGGGGGACAGAGTAGCACAGATACGCAGTATTTT
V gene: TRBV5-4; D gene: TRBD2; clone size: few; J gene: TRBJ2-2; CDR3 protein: CASSLASGRRTGELFF; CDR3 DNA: TGTGCCAGCAGCTTGGCTAGCGGGAGAAGGACCGGGGAGCTGTTTTTT
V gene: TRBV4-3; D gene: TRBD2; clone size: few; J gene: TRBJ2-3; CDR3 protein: CASSQAFMAGGPSTDTQYF; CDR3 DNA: TGCGCCAGCAGCCAAGCTTTCATGGCGGGAGGACCTAGCACAGATACGCAGTATTTT
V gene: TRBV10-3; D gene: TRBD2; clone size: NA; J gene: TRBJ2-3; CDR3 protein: CAISVQAGISTDTQYF; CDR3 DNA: TGTGCCATCAGTGTTCAAGCGGGAATCTCTACAGATACGCAGTATTTT
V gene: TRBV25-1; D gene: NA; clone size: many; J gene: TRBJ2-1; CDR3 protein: CASSPYGRTSYNEQFF; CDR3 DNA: TGTGCCAGCAGCCCGTACGGCCGAACATCATACAATGAGCAGTTCTTC
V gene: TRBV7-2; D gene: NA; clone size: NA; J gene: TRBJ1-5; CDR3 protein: CASSLVSSGSNQPQHF; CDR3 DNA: TGTGCCAGCAGCTTAGTGAGTTCGGGTAGCAATCAGCCCCAGCATTTT
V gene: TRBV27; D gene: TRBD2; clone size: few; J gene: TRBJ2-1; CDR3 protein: CASSLLASGTRLYYNEQFF; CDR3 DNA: TGTGCCAGCAGTTTATTGGCTAGCGGGACACGCTTATACTACAATGAGCAGTTCTTC
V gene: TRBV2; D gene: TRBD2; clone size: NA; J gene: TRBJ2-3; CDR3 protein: CASSGLANTDTQYF; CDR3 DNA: TGTGCCAGCAGCGGACTAGCGAACACAGATACGCAGTATTTT
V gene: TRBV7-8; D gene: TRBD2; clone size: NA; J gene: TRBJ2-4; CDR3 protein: CASSLGLAGAGGNIQYF; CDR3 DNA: TGTGCCAGCAGCTTAGGACTAGCGGGAGCCGGAGGGAACATTCAGTACTTC
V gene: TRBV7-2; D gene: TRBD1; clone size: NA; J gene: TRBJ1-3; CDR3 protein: CASSSQGGAYLTGNTIYF; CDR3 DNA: TGTGCCAGCAGCTCCCAGGGGGGGGCGTATCTGACTGGAAACACCATATATTTT
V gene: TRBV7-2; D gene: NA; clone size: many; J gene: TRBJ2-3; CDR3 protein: CASSWDGTDTQYF; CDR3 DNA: TGTGCCAGCAGCTGGGACGGGACAGATACGCAGTATTTT
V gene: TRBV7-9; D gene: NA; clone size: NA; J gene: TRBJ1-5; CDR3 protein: CASSYAASNQPQHF; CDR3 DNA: TGTGCCAGCAGTTATGCCGCGAGCAATCAGCCCCAGCATTTT
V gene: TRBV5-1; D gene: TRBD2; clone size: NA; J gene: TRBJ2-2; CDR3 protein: CASSLLAGNTGELFF; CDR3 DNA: TGCGCCAGCAGCTTACTAGCGGGGAACACCGGGGAGCTGTTTTTT
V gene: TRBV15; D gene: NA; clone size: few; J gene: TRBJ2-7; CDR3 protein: CATSRVSGVAYEQYF; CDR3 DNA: TGTGCCACCAGCAGAGTCTCGGGAGTAGCCTACGAGCAGTACTTC
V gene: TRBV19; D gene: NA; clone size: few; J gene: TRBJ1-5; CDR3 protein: CASTREGNQPQHF; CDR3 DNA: TGTGCCAGTACCAGGGAGGGCAATCAGCCCCAGCATTTT
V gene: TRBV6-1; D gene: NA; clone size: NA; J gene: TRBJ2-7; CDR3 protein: CATWAYEQYF; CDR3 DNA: TGTGCCACCTGGGCCTACGAGCAGTACTTC
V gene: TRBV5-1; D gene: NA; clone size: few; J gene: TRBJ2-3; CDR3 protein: CASSLGGTDTQYF; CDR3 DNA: TGCGCCAGCAGCTTGGGGGGCACAGATACGCAGTATTTT
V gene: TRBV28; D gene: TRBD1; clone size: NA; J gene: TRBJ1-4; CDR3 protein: CASRDRVYEKLFF; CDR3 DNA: TGTGCCAGCCGGGACAGGGTTTATGAAAAACTGTTTTTT
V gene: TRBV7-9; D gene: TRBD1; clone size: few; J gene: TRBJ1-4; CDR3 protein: CASRPWTGNEKLFF; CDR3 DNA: TGTGCCAGCAGGCCTTGGACAGGGAATGAAAAACTGTTTTTT
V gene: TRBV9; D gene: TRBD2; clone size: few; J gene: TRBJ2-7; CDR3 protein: CASSVGWEGQYEQYF; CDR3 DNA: TGTGCCAGCAGCGTAGGGTGGGAGGGCCAGTACGAGCAGTACTTC
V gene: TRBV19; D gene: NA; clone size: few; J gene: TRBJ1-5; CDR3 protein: CATGQRSYSNQPQHF; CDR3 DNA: TGTGCCACAGGACAGAGATCGTATAGCAATCAGCCCCAGCATTTT
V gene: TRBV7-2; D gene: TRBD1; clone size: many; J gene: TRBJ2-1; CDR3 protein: CASSRRQGAEAEQFF; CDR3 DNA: TGTGCCAGCAGCCGCCGACAGGGGGCGGAAGCTGAGCAGTTCTTC
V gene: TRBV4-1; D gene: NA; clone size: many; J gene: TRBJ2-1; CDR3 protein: CASSQVAGPQFF; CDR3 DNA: TGCGCCAGCAGCCAAGTGGCAGGGCCGCAGTTCTTC
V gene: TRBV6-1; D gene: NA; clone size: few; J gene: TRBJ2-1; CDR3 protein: CGTNRQLTDEQFF; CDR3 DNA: TGTGGAACGAATAGACAGTTAACCGATGAGCAGTTCTTC
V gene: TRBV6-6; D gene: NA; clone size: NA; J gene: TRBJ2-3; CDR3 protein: CALRRGSDTQYF; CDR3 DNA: TGTGCCCTACGGAGGGGCTCAGATACGCAGTATTTT
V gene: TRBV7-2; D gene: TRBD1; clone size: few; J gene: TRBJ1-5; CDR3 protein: CASSLRQGGQPQHF; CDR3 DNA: TGTGCCAGCAGCTTAAGACAGGGTGGTCAGCCCCAGCATTTT
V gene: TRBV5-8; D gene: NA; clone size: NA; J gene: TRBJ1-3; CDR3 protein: CASSRQSGDTIYF; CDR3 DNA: TGTGCCAGCAGCCGACAGTCCGGGGACACCATATATTTT
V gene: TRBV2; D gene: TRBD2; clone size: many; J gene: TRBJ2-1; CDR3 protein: CASRVGTSGRNEQFF; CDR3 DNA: TGTGCCAGCAGGGTAGGGACTAGCGGGAGGAATGAGCAGTTCTTC
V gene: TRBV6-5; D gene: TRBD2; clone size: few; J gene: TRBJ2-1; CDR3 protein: CASSYVTTSGRNEQFF; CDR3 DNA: TGTGCCAGCAGTTACGTAACGACTAGCGGGAGGAATGAGCAGTTCTTC
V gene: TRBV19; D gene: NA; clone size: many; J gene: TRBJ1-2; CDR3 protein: CASVGDIGYTF; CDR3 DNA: TGTGCCAGTGTAGGGGACATCGGCTACACCTTC
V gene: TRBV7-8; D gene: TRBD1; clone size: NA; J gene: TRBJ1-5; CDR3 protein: CASSVQGSQPQHF; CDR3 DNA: TGTGCCAGCAGCGTACAGGGGTCTCAGCCCCAGCATTTT
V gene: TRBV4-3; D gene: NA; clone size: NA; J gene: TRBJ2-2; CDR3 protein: CASSQDWRLNTGELFF; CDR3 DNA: TGCGCCAGCAGCCAAGATTGGCGGTTGAACACCGGGGAGCTGTTTTTT
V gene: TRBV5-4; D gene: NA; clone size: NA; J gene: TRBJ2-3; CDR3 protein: CASSFLGQDTQYF; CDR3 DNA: TGTGCCAGCAGCTTCTTAGGGCAGGATACGCAGTATTTT
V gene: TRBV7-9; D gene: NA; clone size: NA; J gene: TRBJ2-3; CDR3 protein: CASSLIPNRADTQYF; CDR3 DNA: TGTGCCAGCAGCTTAATCCCAAATCGGGCAGATACGCAGTATTTT
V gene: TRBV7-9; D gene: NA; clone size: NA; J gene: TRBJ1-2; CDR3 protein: CASSTWGQPTYGYTF; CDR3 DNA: TGTGCCAGCAGCACTTGGGGCCAGCCTACCTATGGCTACACCTTC
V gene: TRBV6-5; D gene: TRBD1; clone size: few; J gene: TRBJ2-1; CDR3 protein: CASTGTGIHNEQFF; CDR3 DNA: TGTGCCAGCACCGGGACAGGGATCCACAATGAGCAGTTCTTC